This TCR beta chain comes out of a study of shared clonotypes between healthy human individuals. Study observations and caveats: Donors were few, which limited the genetic and exposure-history diversity represented. Researchers sampled only blood; tissue repertoires likely differ.

Some clones are missing from TCRdb's copy, which holds only in-frame ones; the method was immunoSEQ multiplex PCR. This repertoire shows around 500,000 clones, around 80% found once; its top ten account for less than 15%. About this clone: Its cognate antigen is unknown.

Only Caucasian adults living in Nashville, Tennessee made up the donor group. Sequencing was performed on PBMCs. The source is a woman aged 35 to 49 in good health. Some clones in this sample may be carry-over from other donors' samples.

CDR3 DNA sequence: TGTGCCAGCAGCTTATCGGCGGGAGGGTACAATGAGCAGTTCTTC. Protein sequence: CASSLSAGGYNEQFF. This rearrangement joins TRBV7-3 to TRBJ2-1, with 9 positions matching TRBD2. CDR3 length: 15 amino acids. CDR1 and CDR2 from the germline V gene are SGHTA and FQGTGA. Trimming took 2 bases from V and 4 from J; bases not matched to a gene: 3.